The 8 T cell receptor beta chains below all came from one sample that was sequenced in a study of cytomegalovirus exposure and HLA in healthy donors. Measured with immunoSEQ multiplex PCR; TCRdb has only the in-frame clones, and not every one. Of roughly 250,000 clones detected, about 90% appear once; the ten largest clones hold less than 0.4%. Material for sequencing was PBMCs. These receptor sequences come from a woman aged 18-29 years in good health and CMV-seronegative.

This clone was counted a single time. This sequence joins TRBV7-6 and TRBJ2-3; 14 bases align to TRBD2. Germline-derived CDR1 and CDR2 are SGHVS and FNYEAQ. This CDR3 comprises 17 residues. V lost 5 bases, J lost 5 bases, and 9 bases stayed unmatched. The CDR3 region is CASSRGTSGGPLDTQYF. The CDR3, as DNA: TGTGCCAGCAGCCGCGGGACTAGCGGGGGACCACTAGATACGCAGTATTTT.

The gene calls are TRBV7-6 and TRBJ2-1; possibly TRBD2 for D (5 bases). The V end lost 1 base, the J end lost 0 bases, and 13 bases lay between the germline ends. Germline V CDR1 and CDR2: SGHVS, FNYEAQ. The CDR3 is made up of 17 amino acids. As DNA, the CDR3 is TGTGCCAGCAGCTTAGATAACGGGGAGAGCTCCTACAATGAGCAGTTCTTC. Translating it yields CASSLDNGESSYNEQFF.

V is TRBV28 and J is TRBJ1-5; D possibly corresponds to TRBD1 (6 bases). The CDR3 has 13 amino acids. Germline loops: CDR1 MDHEN, CDR2 SYDVKM. V was clipped by 6 bases and J by 4 bases, with 10 bases between them. CDR3 sequence: CASSDRTNQPQHF. The CDR3 DNA sequence: TGTGCCAGCAGCGACAGGACAAATCAGCCCCAGCATTTT.

The rearrangement uses TRBV6-1 and TRBJ2-1; 8 bases agree with TRBD2. The CDR3 spans 14 residues. The junction had 6 bases not matched to a gene; V was cut back by 8 bases and J by 3 bases. Germline loops: CDR1 MNHNS, CDR2 SASEGT. The CDR3 nucleotides read TGTGCCAGCGGTTGGCGGGGGGTCTACAATGAGCAGTTCTTC. Amino acid sequence: CASGWRGVYNEQFF.

The CDR3 DNA reads TGTGCCAGCAGCCGGGACAGGGGAGTAGGTAATGAAGCTTTCTTT. Translating gives CASSRDRGVGNEAFF. The V and J genes are TRBV13 and TRBJ1-1; 10 bases map to TRBD1. CDR3 length: 15 residues. Germline values: CDR1 PRHDT, CDR2 FYEKMQ (reference sequence). With V trimmed by 5 bases and J by 7 bases, 10 bases remained unmatched.

The table lists this clone with a few counts. J is TRBJ1-1 and V is TRBV14, with D hard to call. V was cut by 4 bases and J by 0 bases, with 15 bases left in between. Looked up from germline, CDR1 is SGHDN and CDR2 is FVKESK. This CDR3 has 16 amino acids. CDR3: CASSPVVEYMNTEAFF. CDR3 DNA sequence: TGTGCCAGCAGCCCAGTCGTGGAGTACATGAACACTGAAGCTTTCTTT.

J is TRBJ1-1 and V is TRBV5-1; 8 bases fit TRBD1. V gave up 3 bases and J gave up 1 base; unmatched junction bases: 5. The length of the CDR3 is 15 residues. Looked up from germline, CDR1 is SGHRS and CDR2 is YFSETQ. The CDR3 DNA is TGCGCCAGCAGCTACCTCGACAGGGGGAACACTGAAGCTTTCTTT. Residues: CASSYLDRGNTEAFF.

The chain joins TRBV29-1 to TRBJ2-3; 15 bases are shared with TRBD2. This CDR3 comprises 16 residues. CDR1 SQVTM and CDR2 ANQGSEA come from the germline V gene. The trim removed 8 bases at V and 0 bases at J, leaving 6 bases unmatched. The CDR3, as DNA: TGCAGCACACGAGGACTAGCGGGGGGGAGCACAGATACGCAGTATTTT. This codes for CSTRGLAGGSTDTQYF.